Only one count was recorded for the clone carrying this T cell receptor beta chain. Data came from immunoSEQ multiplex PCR; TCRdb stores just in-frame clones and leaves some out. Altogether some 430,000 clones are present, roughly 91% being singletons, with the ten largest covering approximately 0.55%. V trimming: 5 bases; J trimming: 5 bases; junction bases outside the gene matches: 6. This CDR3 region has 13 residues. The germline CDR1 and CDR2 sequences are SQVTM and ANQGSEA. This record comes from a study of blood T cell repertoires in COVID-19. The V call is TRBV29-1, the J call TRBJ2-3; TRBD2 aligns across 8 bases. Sequencing was carried out using PBMCs or T cells enriched from blood (not recorded which). This receptor was taken from a man aged 18 to 30 who had recovered from COVID-19. CDR3: CSVPGGAGDTQYF. CDR3 nucleotide sequence: TGCAGCGTTCCCGGGGGGGCCGGAGATACGCAGTATTTT.